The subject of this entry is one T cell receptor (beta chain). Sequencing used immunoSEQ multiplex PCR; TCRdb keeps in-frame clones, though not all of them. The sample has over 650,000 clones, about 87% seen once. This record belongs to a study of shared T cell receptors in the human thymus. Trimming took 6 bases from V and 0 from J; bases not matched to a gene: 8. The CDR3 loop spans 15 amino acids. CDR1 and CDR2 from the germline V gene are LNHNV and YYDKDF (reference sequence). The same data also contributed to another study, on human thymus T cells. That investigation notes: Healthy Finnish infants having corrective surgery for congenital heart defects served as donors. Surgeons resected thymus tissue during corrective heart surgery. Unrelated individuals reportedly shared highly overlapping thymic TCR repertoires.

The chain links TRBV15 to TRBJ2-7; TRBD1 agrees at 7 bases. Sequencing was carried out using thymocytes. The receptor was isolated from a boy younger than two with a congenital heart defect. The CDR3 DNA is TGTGCCACCAGATCCGGGACAGCTGTCTCCTACGAGCAGTACTTC. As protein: CATRSGTAVSYEQYF.